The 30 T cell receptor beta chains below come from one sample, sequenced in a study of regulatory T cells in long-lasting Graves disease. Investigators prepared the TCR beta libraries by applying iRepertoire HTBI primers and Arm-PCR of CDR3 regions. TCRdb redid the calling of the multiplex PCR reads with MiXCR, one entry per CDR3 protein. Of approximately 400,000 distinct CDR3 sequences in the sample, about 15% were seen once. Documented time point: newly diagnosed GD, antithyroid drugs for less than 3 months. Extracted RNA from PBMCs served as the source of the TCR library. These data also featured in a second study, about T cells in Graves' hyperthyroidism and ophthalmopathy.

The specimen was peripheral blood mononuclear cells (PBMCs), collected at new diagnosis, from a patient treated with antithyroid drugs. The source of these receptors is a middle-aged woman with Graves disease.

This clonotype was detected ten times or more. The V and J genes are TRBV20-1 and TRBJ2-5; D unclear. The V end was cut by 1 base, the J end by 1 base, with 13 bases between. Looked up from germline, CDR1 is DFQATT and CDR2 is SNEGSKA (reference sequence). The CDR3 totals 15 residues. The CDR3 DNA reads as TGCAGTGCTAGAGCCATAGGACGGTTCCAAGAGACCCAGTACTTC. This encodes CSARAIGRFQETQYF.

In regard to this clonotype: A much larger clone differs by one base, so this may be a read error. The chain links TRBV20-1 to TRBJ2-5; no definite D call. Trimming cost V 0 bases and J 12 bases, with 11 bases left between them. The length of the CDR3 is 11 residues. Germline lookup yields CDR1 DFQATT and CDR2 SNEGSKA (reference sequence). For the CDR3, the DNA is TGCAGTGCTAGAGATAGGCGTGGGGAGTACTTC. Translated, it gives CSARDRRGEYF.

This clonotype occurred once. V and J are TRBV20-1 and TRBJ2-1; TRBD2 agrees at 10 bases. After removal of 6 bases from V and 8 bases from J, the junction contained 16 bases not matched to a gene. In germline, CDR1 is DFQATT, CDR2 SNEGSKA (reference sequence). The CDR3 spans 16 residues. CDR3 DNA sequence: TGCAGTGCATGGACAGGGTCTAGCGGGAGTGTCGATGAGCAGTTCTTC. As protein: CSAWTGSSGSVDEQFF.

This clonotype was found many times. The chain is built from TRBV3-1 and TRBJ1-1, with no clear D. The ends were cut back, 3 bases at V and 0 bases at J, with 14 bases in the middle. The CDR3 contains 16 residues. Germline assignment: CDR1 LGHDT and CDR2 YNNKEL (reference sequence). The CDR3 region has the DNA TGTGCCAGCAGCCACGAGTCTAGTGGGATGAACACTGAAGCTTTCTTT. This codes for CASSHESSGMNTEAFF. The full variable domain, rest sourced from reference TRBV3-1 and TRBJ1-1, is DTAVSQTPKYLVTQMGNDKSIKCEQNLGHDTMYWYKQDSKKFLKIMFSYNNKELIINETVPNRFSPKSPDKAHLNLHINSLELGDSAVYFCASSHESSGMNTEAFFGQGTRLTVV.

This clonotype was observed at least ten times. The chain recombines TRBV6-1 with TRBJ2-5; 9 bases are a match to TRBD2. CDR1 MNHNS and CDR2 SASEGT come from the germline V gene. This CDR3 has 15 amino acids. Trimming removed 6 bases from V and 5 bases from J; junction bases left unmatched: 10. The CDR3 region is CASSTSGGMRETQYF. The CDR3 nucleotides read TGTGCCAGCAGCACCAGCGGGGGGATGAGGGAGACCCAGTACTTC.

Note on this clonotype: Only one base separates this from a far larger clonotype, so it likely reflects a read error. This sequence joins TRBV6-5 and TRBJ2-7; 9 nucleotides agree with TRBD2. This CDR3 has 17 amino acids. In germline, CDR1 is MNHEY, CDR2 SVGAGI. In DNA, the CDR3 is TGTGCCAGCAGTTATGCAGGTAATAGCGGGAGAAGGGCCGAGCATTTCTTC. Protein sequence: CASSYAGNSGRRAEHFF.

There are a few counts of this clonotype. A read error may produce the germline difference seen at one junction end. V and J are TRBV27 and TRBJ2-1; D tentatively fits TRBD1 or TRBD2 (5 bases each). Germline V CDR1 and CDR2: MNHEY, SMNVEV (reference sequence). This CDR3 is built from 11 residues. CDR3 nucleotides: TGTGCCAGCAGTTTGGGGGTTCGACGGGTATTC. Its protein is CASSLGVRRVF.

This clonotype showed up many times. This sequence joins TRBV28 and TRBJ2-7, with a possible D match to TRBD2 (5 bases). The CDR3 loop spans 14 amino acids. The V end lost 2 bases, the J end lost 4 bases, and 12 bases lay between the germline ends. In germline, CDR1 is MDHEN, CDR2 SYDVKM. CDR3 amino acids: CASSLRNGLYEQYF. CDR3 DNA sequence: TGTGCCAGCAGTTTAAGGAACGGACTTTACGAGCAGTACTTC.

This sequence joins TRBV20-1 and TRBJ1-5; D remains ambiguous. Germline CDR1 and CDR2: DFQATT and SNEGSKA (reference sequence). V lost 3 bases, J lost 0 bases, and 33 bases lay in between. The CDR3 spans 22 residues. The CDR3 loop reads CSARAPLRMGNRTLYSNQPQHF. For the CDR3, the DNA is TGCAGTGCTAGGGCCCCCCTGCGGATGGGAAACAGAACACTGTATAGCAATCAGCCCCAGCATTTT.

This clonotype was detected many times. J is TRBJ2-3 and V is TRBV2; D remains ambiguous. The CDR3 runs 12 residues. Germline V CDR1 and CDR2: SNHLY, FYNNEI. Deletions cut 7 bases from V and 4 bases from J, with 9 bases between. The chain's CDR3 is CASNETPDTQYF. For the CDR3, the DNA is TGTGCCAGCAATGAGACCCCAGATACGCAGTATTTT.

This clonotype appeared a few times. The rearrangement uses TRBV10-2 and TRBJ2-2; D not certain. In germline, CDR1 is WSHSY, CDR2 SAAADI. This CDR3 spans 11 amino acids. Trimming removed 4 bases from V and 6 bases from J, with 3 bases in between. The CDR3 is CASSVPGELFF. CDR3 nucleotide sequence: TGCGCCAGCAGTGTACCCGGGGAGCTGTTTTTT.

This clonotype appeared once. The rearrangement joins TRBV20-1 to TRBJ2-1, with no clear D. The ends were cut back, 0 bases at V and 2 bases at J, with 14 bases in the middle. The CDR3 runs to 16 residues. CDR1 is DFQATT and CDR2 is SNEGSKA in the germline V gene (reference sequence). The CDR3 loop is CSARDHGRAAYNEQFF. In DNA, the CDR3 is TGCAGTGCTAGAGATCACGGACGGGCGGCCTACAATGAGCAGTTCTTC.

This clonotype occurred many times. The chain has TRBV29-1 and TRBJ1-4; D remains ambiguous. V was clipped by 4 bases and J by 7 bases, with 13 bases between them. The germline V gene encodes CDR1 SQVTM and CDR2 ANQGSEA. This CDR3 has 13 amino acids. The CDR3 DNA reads TGCAGCGTTGTTTCGACGGAGCTTGAAAAACTGTTTTTT. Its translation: CSVVSTELEKLFF.

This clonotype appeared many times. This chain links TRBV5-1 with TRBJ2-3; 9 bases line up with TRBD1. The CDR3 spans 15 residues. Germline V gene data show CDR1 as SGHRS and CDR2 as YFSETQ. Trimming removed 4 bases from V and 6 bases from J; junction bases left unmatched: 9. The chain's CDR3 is CASSRGQGGFDTQYF. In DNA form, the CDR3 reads TGCGCCAGCAGCAGGGGACAGGGAGGATTCGATACGCAGTATTTT.

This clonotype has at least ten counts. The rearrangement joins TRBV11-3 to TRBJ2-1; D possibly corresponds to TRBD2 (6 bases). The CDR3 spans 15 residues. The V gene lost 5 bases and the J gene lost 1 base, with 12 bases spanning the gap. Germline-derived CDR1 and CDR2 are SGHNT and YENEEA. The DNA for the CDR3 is TGTGCCAGCAGCAACCGGGAGCCTTCCTACAATGAGCAGTTCTTC. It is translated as CASSNREPSYNEQFF.

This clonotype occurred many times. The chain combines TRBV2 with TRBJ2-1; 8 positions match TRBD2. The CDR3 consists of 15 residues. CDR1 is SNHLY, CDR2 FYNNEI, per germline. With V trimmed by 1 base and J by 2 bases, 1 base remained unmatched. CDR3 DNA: TGTGCCAGCAGTGAAGATAGCGGGGCCTACAATGAGCAGTTCTTC. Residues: CASSEDSGAYNEQFF.

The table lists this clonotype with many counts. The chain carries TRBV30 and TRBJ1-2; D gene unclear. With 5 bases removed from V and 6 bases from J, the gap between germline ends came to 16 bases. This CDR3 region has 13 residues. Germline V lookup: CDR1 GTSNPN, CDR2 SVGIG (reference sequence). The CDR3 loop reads CAWDRSLRHGYTF. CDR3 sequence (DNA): TGTGCCTGGGATAGATCGTTAAGACATGGCTACACCTTC.

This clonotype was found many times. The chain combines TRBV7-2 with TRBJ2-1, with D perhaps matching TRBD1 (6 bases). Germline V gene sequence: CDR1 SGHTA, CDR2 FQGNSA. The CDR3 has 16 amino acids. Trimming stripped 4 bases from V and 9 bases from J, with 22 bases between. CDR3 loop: CASSSYMGALATEQFF. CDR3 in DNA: TGTGCCAGCAGCTCCTATATGGGGGCCTTAGCGACTGAGCAGTTCTTC.

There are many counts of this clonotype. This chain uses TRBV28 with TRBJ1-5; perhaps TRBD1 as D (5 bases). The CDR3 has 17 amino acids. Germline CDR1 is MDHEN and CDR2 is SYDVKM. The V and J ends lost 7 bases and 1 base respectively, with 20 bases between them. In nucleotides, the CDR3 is TGTGCCAGCACTCCACCTCGGGGGAGAAAGAGCAATCAGCCCCAGCATTTT. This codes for CASTPPRGRKSNQPQHF.

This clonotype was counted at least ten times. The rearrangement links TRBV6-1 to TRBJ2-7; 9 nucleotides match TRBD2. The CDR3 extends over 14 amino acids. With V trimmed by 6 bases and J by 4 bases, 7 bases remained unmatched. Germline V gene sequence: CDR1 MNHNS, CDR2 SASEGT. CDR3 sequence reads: CASRFSSGAYEQYF. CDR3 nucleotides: TGTGCCAGCAGATTTTCTAGCGGGGCATACGAGCAGTACTTC.

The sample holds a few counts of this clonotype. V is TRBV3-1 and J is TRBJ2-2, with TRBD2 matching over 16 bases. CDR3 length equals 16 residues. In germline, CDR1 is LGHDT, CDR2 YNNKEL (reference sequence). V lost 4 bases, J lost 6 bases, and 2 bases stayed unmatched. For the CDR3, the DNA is TGTGCCAGCAGCCCCGGGACTAGCGGGAGGGCCGGGGAGCTGTTTTTT. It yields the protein CASSPGTSGRAGELFF.

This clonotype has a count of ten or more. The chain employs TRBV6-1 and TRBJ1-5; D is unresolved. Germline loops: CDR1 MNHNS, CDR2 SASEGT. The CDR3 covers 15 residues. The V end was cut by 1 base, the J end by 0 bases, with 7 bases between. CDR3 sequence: CASSEGVYSNQPQHF. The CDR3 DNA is TGTGCCAGCAGTGAAGGGGTGTATAGCAATCAGCCCCAGCATTTT.

The CDR3 loop reads CATSSETGYGYTF. The CDR3 nucleotides are TGTGCCACCAGCAGCGAAACAGGGTATGGCTACACCTTC. The chain joins TRBV15 to TRBJ1-2; D is possibly TRBD1 (6 bases). From germline, CDR1 is LNHNV and CDR2 YYDKDF (reference sequence). V lost 3 bases to trimming and J lost 5 bases, with 10 bases between them. The CDR3 is made up of 13 amino acids.

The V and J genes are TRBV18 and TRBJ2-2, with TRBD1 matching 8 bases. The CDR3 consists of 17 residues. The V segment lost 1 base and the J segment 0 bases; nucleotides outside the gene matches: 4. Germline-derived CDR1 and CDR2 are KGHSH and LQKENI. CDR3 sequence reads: CASSPRGQGSNTGELFF. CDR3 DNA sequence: TGTGCCAGCTCACCACGTGGACAGGGCTCGAACACCGGGGAGCTGTTTTTT.

The CDR3 coding sequence is TGTGCCAGCAGCTCGGGGGACGAGCAGTACTTC. Translated: CASSSGDEQYF. J is TRBJ2-7 and V is TRBV7-6; D may be TRBD2 (6 bases). V was clipped by 4 bases and J by 5 bases, with 6 bases between them. Germline V lookup: CDR1 SGHVS, CDR2 FNYEAQ. This CDR3 spans 11 amino acids.

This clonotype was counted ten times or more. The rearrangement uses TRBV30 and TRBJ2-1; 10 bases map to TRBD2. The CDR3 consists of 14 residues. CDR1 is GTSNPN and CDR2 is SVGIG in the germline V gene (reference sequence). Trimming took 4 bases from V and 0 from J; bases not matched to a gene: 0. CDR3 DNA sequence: TGTGCCTGGACTAGCGGGAGCTCCTACAATGAGCAGTTCTTC. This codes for CAWTSGSSYNEQFF.

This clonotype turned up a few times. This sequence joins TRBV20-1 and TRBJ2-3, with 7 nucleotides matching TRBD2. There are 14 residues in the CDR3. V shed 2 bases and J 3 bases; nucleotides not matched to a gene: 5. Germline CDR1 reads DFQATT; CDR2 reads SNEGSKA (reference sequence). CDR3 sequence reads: CSARFRGRTDTQYF. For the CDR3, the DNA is TGCAGTGCTAGATTTCGCGGGAGAACAGATACGCAGTATTTT.

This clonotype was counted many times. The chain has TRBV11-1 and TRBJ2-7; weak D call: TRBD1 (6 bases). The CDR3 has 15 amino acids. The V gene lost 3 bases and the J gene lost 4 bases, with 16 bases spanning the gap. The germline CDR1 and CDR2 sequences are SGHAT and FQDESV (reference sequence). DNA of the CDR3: TGTGCCAGCAGCTTGGGGCAGGGGACCACTTACGAGCAGTACTTC. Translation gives CASSLGQGTTYEQYF.

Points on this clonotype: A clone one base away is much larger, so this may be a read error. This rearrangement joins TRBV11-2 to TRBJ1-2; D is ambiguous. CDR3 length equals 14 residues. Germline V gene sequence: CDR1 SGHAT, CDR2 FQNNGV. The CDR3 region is CASRGLRDNCGYTF. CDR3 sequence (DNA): TGTGCCAGCAGGGGATTGAGGGATAACTGTGGCTACACCTTC.

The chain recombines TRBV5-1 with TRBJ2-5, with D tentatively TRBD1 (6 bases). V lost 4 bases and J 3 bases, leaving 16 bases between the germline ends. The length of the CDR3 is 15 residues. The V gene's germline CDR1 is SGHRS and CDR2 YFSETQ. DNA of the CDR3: TGCGCCAGCAGCCAACCACCGGGACAAGAAGAGACCCAGTACTTC. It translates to CASSQPPGQEETQYF.